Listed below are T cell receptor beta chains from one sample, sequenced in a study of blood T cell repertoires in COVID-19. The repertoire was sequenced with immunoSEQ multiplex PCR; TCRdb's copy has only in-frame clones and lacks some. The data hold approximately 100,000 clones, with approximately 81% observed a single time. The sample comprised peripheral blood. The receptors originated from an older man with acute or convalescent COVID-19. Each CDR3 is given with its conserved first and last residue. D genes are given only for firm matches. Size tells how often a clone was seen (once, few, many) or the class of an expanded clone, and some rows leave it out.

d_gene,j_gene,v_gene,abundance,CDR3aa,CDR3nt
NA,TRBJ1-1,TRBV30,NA,CAWTITGFSAFF,TGTGCCTGGACCATAACAGGGTTCTCGGCTTTCTTT
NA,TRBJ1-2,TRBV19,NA,CASSTQIAHYGYTF,TGTGCCAGTAGTACCCAGATCGCCCACTATGGCTACACCTTC
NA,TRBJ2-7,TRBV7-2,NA,CASNRGPLALRDNEQYF,TGTGCCAGCAACAGAGGACCTCTAGCGCTCCGAGACAACGAGCAGTACTTC
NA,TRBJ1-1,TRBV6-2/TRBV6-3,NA,CASSYSDRNTEAFF,TGTGCCAGCAGTTACTCAGACAGGAACACTGAAGCTTTCTTT
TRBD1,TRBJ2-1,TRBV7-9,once,CASSHTQVTGYNEQFF,TGTGCCAGCAGCCATACACAGGTGACAGGGTACAATGAGCAGTTCTTC
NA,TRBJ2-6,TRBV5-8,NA,CASSLSFGANVLTF,TGTGCCAGCAGCTTGTCCTTTGGGGCCAACGTCCTGACTTTC
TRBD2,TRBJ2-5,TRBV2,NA,CASKRFGLAEETQYF,TGTGCCAGCAAACGATTCGGGCTAGCGGAAGAGACCCAGTACTTC
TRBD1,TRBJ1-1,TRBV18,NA,CASSPSLTGMNTEAFF,TGTGCCAGCTCACCGAGCTTGACAGGGATGAACACTGAAGCTTTCTTT
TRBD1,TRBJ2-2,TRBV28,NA,CASNDRGRTGELFF,TGTGCCAGCAACGACAGGGGTCGTACCGGGGAGCTGTTTTTT
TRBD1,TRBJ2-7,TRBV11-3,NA,CASSLAAGGAYEQYF,TGTGCCAGCAGCTTAGCGGCAGGGGGTGCTTACGAGCAGTACTTC
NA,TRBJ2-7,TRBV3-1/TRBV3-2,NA,CASSQDGAQSYEQYF,TGTGCCAGCAGCCAAGATGGGGCGCAATCCTACGAGCAGTACTTC
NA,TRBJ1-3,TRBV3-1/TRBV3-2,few,CASSLQGFLGNTIYF,TGTGCCAGCAGCCTCCAGGGGTTCCTGGGAAACACCATATATTTT
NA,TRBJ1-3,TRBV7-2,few,CASKSQGNSGNTIYF,TGTGCCAGCAAAAGCCAGGGCAATTCTGGAAACACCATATATTTT
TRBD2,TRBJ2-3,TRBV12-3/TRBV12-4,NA,CASSFTLAGAQYF,TGTGCCAGCAGTTTCACATTAGCGGGAGCGCAGTATTTT
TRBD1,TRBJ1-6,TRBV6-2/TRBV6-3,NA,CASSYHTGTGYMNSPLHF,TGTGCCAGCAGTTACCACACCGGGACAGGATACATGAATTCACCCCTCCACTTT
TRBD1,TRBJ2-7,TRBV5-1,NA,CASSETGGGFLEQYF,TGCGCCAGCAGCGAAACAGGGGGCGGTTTTCTCGAGCAGTACTTC
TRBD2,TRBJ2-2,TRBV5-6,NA,CASSFASGSIGELFF,TGTGCCAGCAGCTTTGCTAGCGGGAGTATCGGGGAGCTGTTTTTT
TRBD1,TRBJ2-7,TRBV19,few,CASSRRTGGLSEQYF,TGTGCCAGTAGTAGAAGGACAGGGGGCCTCTCCGAGCAGTACTTC
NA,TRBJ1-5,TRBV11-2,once,CASSLAPRGESNQPQHF,TGTGCCAGCAGCTTAGCGCCCCGGGGGGAAAGCAATCAGCCCCAGCATTTT
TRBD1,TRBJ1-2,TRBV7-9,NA,CASSPTGTANYGYTF,TGTGCCAGCAGCCCCACCGGGACAGCTAACTATGGCTACACCTTC
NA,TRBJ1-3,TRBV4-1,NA,CASSQVPYPSGNTIYF,TGCGCCAGCAGCCAAGTTCCGTATCCCTCTGGAAACACCATATATTTT
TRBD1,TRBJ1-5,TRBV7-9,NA,CASSLSPTGAQPQHF,TGTGCCAGCAGCTTAAGCCCCACAGGGGCTCAGCCCCAGCATTTT
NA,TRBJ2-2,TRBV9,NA,CASGSGGNTGELFF,TGTGCCAGCGGAAGTGGGGGCAACACCGGGGAGCTGTTTTTT
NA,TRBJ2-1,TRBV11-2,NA,CASSQSGGNEQFF,TGTGCCAGCAGCCAGAGCGGTGGGAATGAGCAGTTCTTC
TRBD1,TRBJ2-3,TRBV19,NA,CASSTTGGWGTDTQYF,TGTGCCAGTAGTACGACAGGGGGTTGGGGCACAGATACGCAGTATTTT
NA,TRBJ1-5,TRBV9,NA,CASSVGDSYQPQHF,TGTGCCAGCAGCGTAGGTGACAGCTATCAGCCCCAGCATTTT
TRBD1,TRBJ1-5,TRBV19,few,CASSGTGGGQPQHF,TGTGCCAGTAGTGGGACAGGGGGCGGTCAGCCCCAGCATTTT
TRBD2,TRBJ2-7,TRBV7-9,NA,CASTRTSGSYEQYF,TGTGCCAGCACCCGGACTAGCGGCTCCTACGAGCAGTACTTC
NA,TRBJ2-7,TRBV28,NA,CASSWGLSYEQYF,TGTGCCAGCAGTTGGGGACTTTCCTACGAGCAGTACTTC
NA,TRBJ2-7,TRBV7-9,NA,CASGGPAEQYF,TGTGCCAGCGGAGGGCCCGCCGAGCAGTACTTC
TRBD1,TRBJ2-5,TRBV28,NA,CASSLGTGPQETQYF,TGTGCCAGCAGTTTGGGGACAGGCCCTCAAGAGACCCAGTACTTC
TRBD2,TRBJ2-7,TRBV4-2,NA,CASSQVSTPGGHYEQYF,TGTGCCAGCAGCCAAGTATCGACCCCGGGAGGCCACTACGAGCAGTACTTC